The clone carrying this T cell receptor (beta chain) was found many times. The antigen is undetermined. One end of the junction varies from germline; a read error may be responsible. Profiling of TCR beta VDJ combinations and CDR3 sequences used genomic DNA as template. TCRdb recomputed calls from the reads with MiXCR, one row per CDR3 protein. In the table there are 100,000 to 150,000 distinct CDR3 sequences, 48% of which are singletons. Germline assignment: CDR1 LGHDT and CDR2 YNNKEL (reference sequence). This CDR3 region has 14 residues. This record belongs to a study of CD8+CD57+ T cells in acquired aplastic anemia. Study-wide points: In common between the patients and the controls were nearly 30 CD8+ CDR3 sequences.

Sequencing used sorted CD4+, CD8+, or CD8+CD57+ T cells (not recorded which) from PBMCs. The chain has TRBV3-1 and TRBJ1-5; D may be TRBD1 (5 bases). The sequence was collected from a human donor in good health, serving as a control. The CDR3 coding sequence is TGCGCCAGCAGCCAAGGACACAGCAATCAGCCCCAGCATTTT. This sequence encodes CASSQGHSNQPQHF.